What follows are 6 T cell receptor beta chains derived from one specimen sequenced in a study of control samples from healthy donors and cancer patients. The data were produced by immunoSEQ multiplex PCR, yet TCRdb's version contains in-frame clones alone and is incomplete. Here the sample spans around 170,000 clones, 90% being singletons. Sequenced material: blood. All receptors come from a woman aged 45-65 years in good health.

This chain connects TRBV2 to TRBJ2-5; tentatively, D is TRBD2 (6 bases). Germline V lookup: CDR1 SNHLY, CDR2 FYNNEI. The CDR3 covers 13 residues. Trimming shortened V by 7 bases and J by 5 bases, and 14 bases separated the two germline ends. CDR3 sequence reads: CASIPGLRETQYF. Written as DNA, the CDR3 is TGTGCCAGCATTCCGGGACTCAGGGAGACCCAGTACTTC.

The rearrangement links TRBV4-1 to TRBJ2-3; D unclear. The length of the CDR3 is 14 residues. The V end was cut by 3 bases, the J end by 1 base, with 8 bases between. Germline CDR1 MGHRA, CDR2 YSYEKL. The CDR3 DNA reads TGCGCCAGCAGCCAGGCGGTGGGCACAGATACGCAGTATTTT. Translating it yields CASSQAVGTDTQYF.

V gene TRBV9 combines with J gene TRBJ2-3; a possible D gene is TRBD1 (5 bases). V gave up 3 bases and J gave up 0 bases, with 11 bases separating them. The CDR3 sequence is 15 residues long. Germline CDR1 and CDR2: SGDLS and YYNGEE. This chain's CDR3 is CASSDLQGSTDTQYF. The CDR3 DNA reads TGTGCCAGCAGCGACCTTCAGGGTAGCACAGATACGCAGTATTTT.

The gene calls are TRBV5-1 and TRBJ2-5; D is unresolved. V lost 1 base to trimming and J lost 4 bases, with 5 bases between them. The CDR3 length is 12 residues. The germline V gene encodes CDR1 SGHRS and CDR2 YFSETQ. The chain's CDR3 is CASSLSPETQYF. In DNA form, the CDR3 reads TGCGCCAGCAGCTTGTCCCCAGAGACCCAGTACTTC.

The chain links TRBV24-1 to TRBJ2-1; tentative D call: TRBD1 (6 bases). Germline V CDR1 and CDR2: KGHDR, SFDVKD. This CDR3 has 16 amino acids. Trimming removed 0 bases from V and 5 bases from J, with 13 bases in between. The CDR3 reads CATSDLQAGAHNEQFF. DNA of the CDR3: TGTGCCACCAGTGATTTGCAGGCAGGGGCACACAATGAGCAGTTCTTC.

This sequence joins TRBV30 and TRBJ2-5, with D possibly being TRBD1 (6 bases). Germline V gene data show CDR1 as GTSNPN and CDR2 as SVGIG (reference sequence). Trimming removed 2 bases from V and 4 bases from J, with 14 bases in between. The CDR3 covers 14 residues. The CDR3 coding sequence is TGTGCCTGGAGTCGGTGGGGGCTGGGAGAGACCCAGTACTTC. Amino acid sequence: CAWSRWGLGETQYF.